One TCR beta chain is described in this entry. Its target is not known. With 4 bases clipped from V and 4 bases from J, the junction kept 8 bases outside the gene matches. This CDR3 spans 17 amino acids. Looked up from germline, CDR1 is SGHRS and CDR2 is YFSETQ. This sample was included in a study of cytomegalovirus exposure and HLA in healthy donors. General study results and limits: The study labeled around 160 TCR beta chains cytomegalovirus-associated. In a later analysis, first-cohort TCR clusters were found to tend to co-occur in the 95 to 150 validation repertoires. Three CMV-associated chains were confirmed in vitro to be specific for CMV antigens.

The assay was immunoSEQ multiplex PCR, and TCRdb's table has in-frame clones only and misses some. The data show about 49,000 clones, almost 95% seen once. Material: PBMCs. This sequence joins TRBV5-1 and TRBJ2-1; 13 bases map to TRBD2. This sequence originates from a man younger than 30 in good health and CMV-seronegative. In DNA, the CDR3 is TGCGCCAGCAGCAACCTCGGGACTAGCGGGAAGTACAATGAGCAGTTCTTC. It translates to CASSNLGTSGKYNEQFF.